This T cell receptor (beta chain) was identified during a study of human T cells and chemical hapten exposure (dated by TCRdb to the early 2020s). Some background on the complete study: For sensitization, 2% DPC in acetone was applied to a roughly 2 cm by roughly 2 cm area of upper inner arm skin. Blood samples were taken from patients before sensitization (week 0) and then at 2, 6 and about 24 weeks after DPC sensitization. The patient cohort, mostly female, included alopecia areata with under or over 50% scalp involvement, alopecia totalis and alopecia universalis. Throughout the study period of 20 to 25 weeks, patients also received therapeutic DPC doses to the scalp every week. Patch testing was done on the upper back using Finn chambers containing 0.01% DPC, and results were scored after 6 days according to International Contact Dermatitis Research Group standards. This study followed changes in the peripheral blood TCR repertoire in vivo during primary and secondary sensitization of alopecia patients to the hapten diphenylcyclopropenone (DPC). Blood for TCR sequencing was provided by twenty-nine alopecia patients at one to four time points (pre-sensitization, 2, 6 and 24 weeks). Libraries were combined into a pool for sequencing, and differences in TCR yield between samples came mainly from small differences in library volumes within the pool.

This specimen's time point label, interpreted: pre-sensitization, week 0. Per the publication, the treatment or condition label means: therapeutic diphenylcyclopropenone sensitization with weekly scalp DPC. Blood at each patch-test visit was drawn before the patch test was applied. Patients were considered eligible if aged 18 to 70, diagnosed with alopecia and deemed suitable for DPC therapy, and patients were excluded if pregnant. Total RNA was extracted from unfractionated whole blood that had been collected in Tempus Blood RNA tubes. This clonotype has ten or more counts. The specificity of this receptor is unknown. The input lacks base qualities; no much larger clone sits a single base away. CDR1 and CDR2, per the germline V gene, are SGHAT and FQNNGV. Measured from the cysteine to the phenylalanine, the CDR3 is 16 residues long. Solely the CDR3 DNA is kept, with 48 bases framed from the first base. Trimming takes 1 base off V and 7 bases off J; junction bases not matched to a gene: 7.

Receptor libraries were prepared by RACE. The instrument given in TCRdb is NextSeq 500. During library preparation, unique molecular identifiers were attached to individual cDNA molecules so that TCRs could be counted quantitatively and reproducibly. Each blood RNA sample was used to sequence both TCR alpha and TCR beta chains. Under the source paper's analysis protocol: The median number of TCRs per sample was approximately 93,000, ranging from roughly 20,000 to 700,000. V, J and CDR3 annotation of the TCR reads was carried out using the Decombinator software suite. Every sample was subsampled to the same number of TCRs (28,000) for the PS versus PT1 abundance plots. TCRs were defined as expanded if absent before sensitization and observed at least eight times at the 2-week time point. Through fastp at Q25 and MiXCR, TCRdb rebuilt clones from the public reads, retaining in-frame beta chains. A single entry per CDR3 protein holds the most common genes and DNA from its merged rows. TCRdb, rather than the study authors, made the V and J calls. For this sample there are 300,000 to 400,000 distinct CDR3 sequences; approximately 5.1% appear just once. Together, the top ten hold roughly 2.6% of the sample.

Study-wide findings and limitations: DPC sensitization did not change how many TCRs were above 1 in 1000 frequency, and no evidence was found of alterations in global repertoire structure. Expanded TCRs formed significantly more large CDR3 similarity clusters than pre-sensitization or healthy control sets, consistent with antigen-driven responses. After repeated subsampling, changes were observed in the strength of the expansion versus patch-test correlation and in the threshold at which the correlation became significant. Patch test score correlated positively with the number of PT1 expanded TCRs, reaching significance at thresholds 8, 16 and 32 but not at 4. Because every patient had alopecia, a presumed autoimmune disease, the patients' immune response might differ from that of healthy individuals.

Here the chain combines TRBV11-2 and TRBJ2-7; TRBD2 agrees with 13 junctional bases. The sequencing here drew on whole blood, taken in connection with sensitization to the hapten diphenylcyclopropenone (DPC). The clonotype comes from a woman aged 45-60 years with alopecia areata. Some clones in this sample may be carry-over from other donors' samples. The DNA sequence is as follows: TGTGCCAGCAGCTTAGCACCCAGACTAGCGGGGGGTGAGCAGTACTTC. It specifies CASSLAPRLAGGEQYF.